The source of this TCR beta chain is a study of a mutant IDH1 vaccine in newly diagnosed glioma. Background on the study: Previous treatment comprised radiotherapy, temozolomide, or both, mostly both.

Here immunoSEQ multiplex PCR was the method, and the copy in TCRdb shows in-frame clones only, minus some. The sample holds some 60,000 clones, 85% to 90% seen once. The time point: week 23, last vaccination. Vaccinated patients received 300 ug of mutant IDH1 20-mer peptide per dose, with topical imiquimod. A word on this clone: The target antigen is unknown.

Germline V gives CDR1 LNHNV, CDR2 YYDKDF (reference sequence). V was cut by 9 bases and J by 1 base, with 13 bases left in between. This CDR3 is built from 14 residues. This clonotype was sampled from a man aged 40-49 years with glioma. This chain connects TRBV15 to TRBJ1-3, with a weak D call TRBD1 (5 bases). The material was PBMCs, obtained from a glioma patient whose treatment included an IDH1 peptide vaccine. The CDR3 spells CATSVGASGNTIYF. The CDR3, as DNA: TGTGCCACATCCGTAGGGGCTTCTGGAAACACCATATATTTT.